This TCR beta chain is from a study of shared clonotypes between healthy human individuals. Looking at the study overall: Three CD4 naive, three CD4 memory, two CD8 naive and one CD8 memory plate were used per donor.

Per sorted-subset replicate PCR, input was approximately 210 ng DNA, representing about 29,000 T cell genomes. TCRdb keeps only in-frame clones here, not all; method: immunoSEQ multiplex PCR. The sample shows roughly 1,500,000 clones, 95% to 99% of them seen only once. The CDR3 length is 16 residues. The germline V gene encodes CDR1 MNHNS and CDR2 SASEGT. The germline V and J ends were trimmed by 4 bases and 1 base, with 14 bases remaining between them. The chain employs TRBV6-1 and TRBJ1-3, with a tentative D call TRBD1 (6 bases). The clonotype was recovered from a man younger than 40 in good health. Sequencing used naive CD4+ T cells sorted from blood. Subset meaning: CD45RA+ positively selected. The CDR3 sequence: CASSVTGIASGNTIYF. The CDR3 DNA reads TGTGCCAGCAGTGTAACAGGGATTGCATCTGGAAACACCATATATTTT.